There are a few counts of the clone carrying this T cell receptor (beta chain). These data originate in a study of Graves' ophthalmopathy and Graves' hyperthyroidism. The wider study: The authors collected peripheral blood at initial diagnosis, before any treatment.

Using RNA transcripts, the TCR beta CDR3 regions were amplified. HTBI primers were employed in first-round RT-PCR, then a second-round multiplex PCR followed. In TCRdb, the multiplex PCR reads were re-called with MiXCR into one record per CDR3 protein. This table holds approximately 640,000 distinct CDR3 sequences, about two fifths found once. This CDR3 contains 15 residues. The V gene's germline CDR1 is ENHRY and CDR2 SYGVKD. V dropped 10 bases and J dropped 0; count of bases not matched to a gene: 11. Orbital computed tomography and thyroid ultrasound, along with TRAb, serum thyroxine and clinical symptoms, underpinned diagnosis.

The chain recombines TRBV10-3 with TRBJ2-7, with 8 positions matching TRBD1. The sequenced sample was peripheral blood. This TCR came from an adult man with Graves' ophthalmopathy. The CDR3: CASRAGQGHSYEQYF. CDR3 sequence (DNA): TGTGCCAGCAGGGCAGGACAGGGCCACTCCTACGAGCAGTACTTC.